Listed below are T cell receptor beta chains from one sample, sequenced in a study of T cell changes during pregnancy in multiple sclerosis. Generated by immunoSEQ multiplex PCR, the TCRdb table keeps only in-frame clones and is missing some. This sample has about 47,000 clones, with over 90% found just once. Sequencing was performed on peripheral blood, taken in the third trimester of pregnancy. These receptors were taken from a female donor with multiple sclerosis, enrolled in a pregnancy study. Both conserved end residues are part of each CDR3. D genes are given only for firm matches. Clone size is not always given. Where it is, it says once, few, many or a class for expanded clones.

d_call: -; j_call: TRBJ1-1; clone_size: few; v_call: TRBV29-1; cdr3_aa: CSIVQGNTEAFF; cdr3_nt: TGCAGCATCGTACAGGGAAACACTGAAGCTTTCTTT
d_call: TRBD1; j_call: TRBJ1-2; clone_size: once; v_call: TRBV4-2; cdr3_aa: CASSQEEGASYGYTF; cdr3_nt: TGTGCCAGCAGCCAAGAGGAGGGGGCCAGCTATGGCTACACCTTC
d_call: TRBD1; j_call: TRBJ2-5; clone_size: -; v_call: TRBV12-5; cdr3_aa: CASGLTGGQETQYF; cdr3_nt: TGTGCTAGTGGTTTGACAGGGGGACAAGAGACCCAGTACTTC
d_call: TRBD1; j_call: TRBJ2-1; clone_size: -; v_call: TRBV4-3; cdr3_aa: CASSQEGQGSYNEQFF; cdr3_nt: TGCGCCAGCAGCCAAGAGGGACAGGGATCTTACAATGAGCAGTTCTTC
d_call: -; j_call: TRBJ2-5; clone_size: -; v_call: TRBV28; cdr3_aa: CASSLDAGLTQYF; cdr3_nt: TGTGCCAGCAGTTTAGATGCCGGGTTGACCCAGTACTTC
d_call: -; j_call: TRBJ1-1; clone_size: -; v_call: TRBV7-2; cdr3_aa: CASSYSSGFTEAFF; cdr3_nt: TGTGCCAGCAGCTACTCATCCGGGTTCACTGAAGCTTTCTTT
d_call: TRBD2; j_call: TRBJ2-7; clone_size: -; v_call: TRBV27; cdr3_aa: CASSLLAGGGEQYF; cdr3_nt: TGTGCCAGCAGTTTACTAGCGGGAGGAGGGGAGCAGTACTTC
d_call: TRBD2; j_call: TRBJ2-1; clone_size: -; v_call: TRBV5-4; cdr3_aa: CASSRAGLAGGPQNEQFF; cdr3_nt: TGTGCCAGCAGCAGGGCCGGACTAGCGGGAGGGCCGCAGAATGAGCAGTTCTTC
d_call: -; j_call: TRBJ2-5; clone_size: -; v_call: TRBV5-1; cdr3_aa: CASSLAGETQYF; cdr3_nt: TGCGCCAGCAGCTTGGCCGGTGAGACCCAGTACTTC
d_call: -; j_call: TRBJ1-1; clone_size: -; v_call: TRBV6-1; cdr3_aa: CASSEVQGFVAFF; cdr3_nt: TGTGCCAGCAGTGAAGTTCAGGGTTTTGTAGCTTTCTTT
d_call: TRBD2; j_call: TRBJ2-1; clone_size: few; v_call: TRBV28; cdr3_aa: CASSLGLAGTYEQFF; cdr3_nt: TGTGCCAGCAGTTTGGGACTAGCGGGAACGTATGAGCAGTTCTTC
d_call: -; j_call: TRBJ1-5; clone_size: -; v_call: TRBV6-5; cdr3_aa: CASSPTRDQPQHF; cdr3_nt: TGTGCCAGCAGCCCAACTCGGGATCAGCCCCAGCATTTT
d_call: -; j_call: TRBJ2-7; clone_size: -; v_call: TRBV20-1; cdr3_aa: CSANQGYEQYF; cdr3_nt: TGCAGTGCTAACCAGGGTTACGAGCAGTACTTC
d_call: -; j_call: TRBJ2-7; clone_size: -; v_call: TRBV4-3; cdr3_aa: CASSQDSIGANYEQYF; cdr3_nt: TGCGCCAGCAGCCAAGATAGTATAGGGGCCAACTACGAGCAGTACTTC
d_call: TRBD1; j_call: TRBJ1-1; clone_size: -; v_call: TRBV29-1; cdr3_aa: CSVSDREDEAFF; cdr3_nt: TGCAGCGTCTCTGACAGGGAAGATGAAGCTTTCTTT
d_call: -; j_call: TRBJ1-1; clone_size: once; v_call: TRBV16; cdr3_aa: CASSPRSEAFF; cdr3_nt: TGTGCCAGCAGCCCGCGCTCTGAAGCTTTCTTT
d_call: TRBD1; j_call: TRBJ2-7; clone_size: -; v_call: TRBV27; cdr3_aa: CASSLYGTGASEQYF; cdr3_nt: TGTGCCAGCAGTTTATATGGGACAGGGGCGAGCGAGCAGTACTTC
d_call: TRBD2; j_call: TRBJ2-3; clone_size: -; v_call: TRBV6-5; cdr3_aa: CASSYLAGENTDTQYF; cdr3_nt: TGTGCCAGCAGTTACCTAGCGGGAGAGAACACAGATACGCAGTATTTT
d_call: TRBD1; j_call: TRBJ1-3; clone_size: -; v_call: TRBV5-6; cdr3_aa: CASSLRTGSNIDTIYF; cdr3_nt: TGTGCCAGCAGCTTGAGGACAGGGTCCAATATTGACACCATATATTTT
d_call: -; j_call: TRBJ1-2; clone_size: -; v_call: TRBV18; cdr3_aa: CASSPNTGSSNYGYTF; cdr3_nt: TGTGCCAGCTCACCCAATACGGGATCCTCTAACTATGGCTACACCTTC
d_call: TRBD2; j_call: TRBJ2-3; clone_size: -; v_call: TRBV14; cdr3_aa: CASSQDLGGSLITQYF; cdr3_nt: TGTGCCAGCAGCCAAGATCTTGGCGGGAGCCTCATTACGCAGTATTTT
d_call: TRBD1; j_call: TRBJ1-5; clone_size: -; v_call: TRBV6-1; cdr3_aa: CASSGAGWGTVNSNQPQHF; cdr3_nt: TGTGCCAGCAGTGGAGCGGGGTGGGGGACAGTGAATAGCAATCAGCCCCAGCATTTT
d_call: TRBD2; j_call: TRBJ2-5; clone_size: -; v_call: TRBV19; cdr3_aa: CASSMGTSGRQETQYF; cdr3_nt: TGTGCCAGTAGTATGGGGACTAGCGGGAGGCAAGAGACCCAGTACTTC
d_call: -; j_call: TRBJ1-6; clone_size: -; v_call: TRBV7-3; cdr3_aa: CASSLSGDSPLHF; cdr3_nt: TGTGCCAGCAGCTTGTCAGGGGACTCACCCCTCCACTTT